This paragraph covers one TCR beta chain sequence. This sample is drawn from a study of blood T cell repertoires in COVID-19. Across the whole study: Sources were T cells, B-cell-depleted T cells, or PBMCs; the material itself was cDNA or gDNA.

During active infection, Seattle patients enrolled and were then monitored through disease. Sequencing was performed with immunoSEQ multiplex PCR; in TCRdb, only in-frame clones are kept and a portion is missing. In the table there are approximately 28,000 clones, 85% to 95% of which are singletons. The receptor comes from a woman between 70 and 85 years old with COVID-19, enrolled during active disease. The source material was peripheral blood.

CDR3 loop: CASSYNTVPQSYEQYF. The CDR3 nucleotides are TGTGCCAGCAGTTACAACACAGTCCCCCAGAGTTACGAGCAGTACTTC. J is TRBJ2-7 and V is TRBV6-5; no reliable D call. CDR1 MNHEY and CDR2 SVGAGI come from the germline V gene. The CDR3 spans 16 residues. The V end lost 2 bases, the J end lost 4 bases, and 18 bases lay between the germline ends.